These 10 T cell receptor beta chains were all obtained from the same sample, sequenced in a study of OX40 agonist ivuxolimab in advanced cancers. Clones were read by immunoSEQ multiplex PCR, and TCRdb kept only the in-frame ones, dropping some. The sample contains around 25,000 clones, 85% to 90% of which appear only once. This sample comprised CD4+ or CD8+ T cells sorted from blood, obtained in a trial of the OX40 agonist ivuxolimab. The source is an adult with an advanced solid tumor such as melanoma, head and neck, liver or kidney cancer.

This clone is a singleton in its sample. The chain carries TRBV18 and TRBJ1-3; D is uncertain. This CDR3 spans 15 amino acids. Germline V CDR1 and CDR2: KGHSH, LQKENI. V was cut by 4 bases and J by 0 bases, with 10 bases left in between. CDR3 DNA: TGTGCCAGCTCACGGGCGGCCAGCTCTGGAAACACCATATATTTT. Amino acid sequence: CASSRAASSGNTIYF.

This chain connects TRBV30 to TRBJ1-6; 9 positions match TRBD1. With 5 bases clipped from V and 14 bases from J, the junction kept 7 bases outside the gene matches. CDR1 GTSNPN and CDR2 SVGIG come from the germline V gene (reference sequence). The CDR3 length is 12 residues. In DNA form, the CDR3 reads TGTGCCTGGGCTACAGGGGGCGTAACCCTCCACTTT. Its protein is CAWATGGVTLHF. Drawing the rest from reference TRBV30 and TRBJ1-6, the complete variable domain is SQTIHQWPATLVQPVGSPLSLECTVEGTSNPNLYWYRQAAGRGLQLLFYSVGIGQISSEVPQNLSASRPQDRQFILSSKKLLLSDSGFYLCAWATGGVTLHFGNGTRLTVT.

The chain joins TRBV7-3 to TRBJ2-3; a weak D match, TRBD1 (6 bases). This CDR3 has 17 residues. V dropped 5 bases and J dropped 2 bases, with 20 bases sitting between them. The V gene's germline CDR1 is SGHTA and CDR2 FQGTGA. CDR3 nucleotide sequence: TGTGCCAGCAGCCCAGAAACAGGGTTCTTGAACACAGATACGCAGTATTTT. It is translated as CASSPETGFLNTDTQYF.

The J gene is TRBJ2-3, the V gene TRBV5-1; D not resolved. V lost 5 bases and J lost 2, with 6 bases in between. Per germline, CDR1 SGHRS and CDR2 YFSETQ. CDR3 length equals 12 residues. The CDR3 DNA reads TGCGCCAGCAGTTATCTCACAGATACGCAGTATTTT. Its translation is CASSYLTDTQYF. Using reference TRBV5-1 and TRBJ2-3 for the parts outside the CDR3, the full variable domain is KAGVTQTPRYLIKTRGQQVTLSCSPISGHRSVSWYQQTPGQGLQFLFEYFSETQRNKGNFPGRFSGRQFSNSRSEMNVSTLELGDSALYLCASSYLTDTQYFGPGTRLTVL.

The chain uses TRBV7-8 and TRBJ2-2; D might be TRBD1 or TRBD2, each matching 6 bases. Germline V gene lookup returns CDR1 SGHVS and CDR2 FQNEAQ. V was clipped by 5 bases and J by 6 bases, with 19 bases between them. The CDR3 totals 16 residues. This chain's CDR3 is CASSLTGWGVPGELFF. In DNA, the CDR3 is TGTGCCAGCAGCCTAACAGGGTGGGGGGTACCCGGGGAGCTGTTTTTT. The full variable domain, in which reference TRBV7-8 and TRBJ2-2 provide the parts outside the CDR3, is GAGVSQSPRYKVAKRGQDVALRCDPISGHVSLFWYQQALGQGPEFLTYFQNEAQLDKSGLPSDRFFAERPEGSVSTLKIQRTQQEDSAVYLCASSLTGWGVPGELFFGEGSRLTVL.

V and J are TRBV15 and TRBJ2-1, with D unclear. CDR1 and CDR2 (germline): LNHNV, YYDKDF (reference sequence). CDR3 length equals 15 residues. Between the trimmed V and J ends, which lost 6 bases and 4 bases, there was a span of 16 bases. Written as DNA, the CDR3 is TGTGCCACCAGTATGGTCGGCGTTCCTTACAATGAGCAGTTCTTC. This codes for CATSMVGVPYNEQFF.

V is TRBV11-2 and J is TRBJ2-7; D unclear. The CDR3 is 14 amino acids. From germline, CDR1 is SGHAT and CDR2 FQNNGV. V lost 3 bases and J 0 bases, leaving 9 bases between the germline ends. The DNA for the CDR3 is TGTGCCAGCAGCTTCCAGGTATCCTCCTACGAGCAGTACTTC. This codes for CASSFQVSSYEQYF.

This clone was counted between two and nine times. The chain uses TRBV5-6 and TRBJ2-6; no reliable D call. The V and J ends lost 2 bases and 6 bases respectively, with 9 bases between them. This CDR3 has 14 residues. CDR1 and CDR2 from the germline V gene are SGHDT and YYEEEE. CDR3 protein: CASSLVGSANVLTF. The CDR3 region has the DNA TGTGCCAGCAGCTTAGTCGGGTCGGCCAACGTCCTGACTTTC.

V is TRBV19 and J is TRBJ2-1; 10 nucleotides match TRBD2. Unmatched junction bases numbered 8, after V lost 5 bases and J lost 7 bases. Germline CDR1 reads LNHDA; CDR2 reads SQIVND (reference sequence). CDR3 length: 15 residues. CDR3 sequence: CASSLNSGRKNEQFF. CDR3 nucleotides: TGTGCCAGTAGTCTCAATAGCGGGAGGAAGAATGAGCAGTTCTTC.

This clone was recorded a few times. The CDR3 spells CASSQWTSEGDTQYF. The CDR3 DNA sequence: TGTGCCAGCAGCCAATGGACTAGCGAAGGAGATACGCAGTATTTT. This sequence joins TRBV5-8 and TRBJ2-3; 9 bases are a match to TRBD2. Germline V gene lookup returns CDR1 SGHTS and CDR2 YDEGEE. The V gene end was trimmed by 4 bases and the J gene end by 5 bases; junction bases not matched to a gene: 8. This CDR3 has 15 amino acids.